Shown below are 6 T cell receptor beta chains from a single sample sequenced in a study of beta chain features in type 1 diabetes. Sequenced material consisted of expressed TCRB transcripts (all of the isolated RNA was reverse transcribed). Using immunoSEQ multiplex PCR, the repertoire was profiled, and TCRdb retains in-frame clones only, with some absent. Altogether around 99,000 clones are present, approximately 37% being singletons, with the ten largest covering about 0.063%. The sequenced sample was stem cell memory CD4+ T cells from blood. The receptors stem from a woman between 18 and 29 years old in good health.

The gene calls are TRBV28 and TRBJ2-7; the D gene is possibly TRBD1 (5 bases). Germline values: CDR1 MDHEN, CDR2 SYDVKM. This CDR3 region has 14 residues. The V end lost 3 bases, the J end lost 2 bases, and 11 bases lay between the germline ends. CDR3 bases: TGTGCCAGCAGTTTCGGCAGGGTTGCCTACGAGCAGTACTTC. Residues: CASSFGRVAYEQYF.

In this sample, this clone turned up a few times. V gene TRBV6-1 combines with J gene TRBJ1-1, with D possibly being TRBD1 (5 bases). Germline V gene sequence: CDR1 MNHNS, CDR2 SASEGT. Trimming took 11 bases from V and 2 from J, leaving 18 bases between them. This CDR3 contains 14 residues. CDR3 protein: CAVKGRVRNTEAFF. In DNA, the CDR3 is TGTGCCGTAAAGGGCAGGGTTCGCAACACTGAAGCTTTCTTT.

The chain employs TRBV27 and TRBJ2-7; a possible D gene is TRBD1 (5 bases). Germline CDR1 MNHEY, CDR2 SMNVEV (reference sequence). The CDR3 spans 14 residues. The V end lost 2 bases, the J end lost 1 base, and 9 bases lay between the germline ends. CDR3 loop: CASSLRRDSYEQYF. The CDR3 nucleotides are TGTGCCAGCAGTTTACGCAGGGATTCCTACGAGCAGTACTTC.

This rearrangement joins TRBV18 to TRBJ2-1, with TRBD2 matching 11 bases. This CDR3 spans 17 amino acids. Losses at the gene ends were 1 base for V and 7 bases for J; bases not matched to a gene: 9. From germline, CDR1 is KGHSH and CDR2 LQKENI. The CDR3 nucleotides are TGTGCCAGCTCACCACTCATACTAGCGGGAGCTCTGAATGAGCAGTTCTTC. Its translation: CASSPLILAGALNEQFF.

This chain connects TRBV7-9 to TRBJ2-7; D is uncertain. Trimming shortened V by 1 base and J by 2 bases, and 15 bases separated the two germline ends. Germline CDR1 SEHNR, CDR2 FQNEAQ (reference sequence). This CDR3 spans 16 amino acids. CDR3 coding DNA: TGTGCCAGCAGCTTAGGAACGACTCGTCAAACCTACGAGCAGTACTTC. Encoded protein: CASSLGTTRQTYEQYF.

This clone was counted between two and nine times. V and J are TRBV5-6 and TRBJ1-2, with D perhaps TRBD1 (5 bases). Trimming took off 1 base at V and 1 base at J, with 14 bases between the two ends. This CDR3 spans 16 amino acids. Germline V gene lookup returns CDR1 SGHDT and CDR2 YYEEEE. The DNA of the CDR3 is TGTGCCAGCAGCTTGTTGGGGGGAGTTGTTAACTATGGCTACACCTTC. Translating gives CASSLLGGVVNYGYTF. The entire variable domain, with the rest obtained from reference TRBV5-6 and TRBJ1-2, is as follows: DAGVTQSPTHLIKTRGQQVTLRCSPKSGHDTVSWYQQALGQGPQFIFQYYEEEERQRGNFPDRFSGHQFPNYSSELNVNALLLGDSALYLCASSLLGGVVNYGYTFGSGTRLTVV.